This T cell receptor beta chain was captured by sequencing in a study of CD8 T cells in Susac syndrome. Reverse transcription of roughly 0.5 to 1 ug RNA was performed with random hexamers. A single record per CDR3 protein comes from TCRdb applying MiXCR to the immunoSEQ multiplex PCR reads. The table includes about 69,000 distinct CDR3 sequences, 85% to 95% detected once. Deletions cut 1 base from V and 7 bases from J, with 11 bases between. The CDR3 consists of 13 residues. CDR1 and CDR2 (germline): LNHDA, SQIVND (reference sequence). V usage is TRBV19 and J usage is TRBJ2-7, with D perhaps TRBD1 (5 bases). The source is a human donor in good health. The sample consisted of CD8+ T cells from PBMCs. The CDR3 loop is CASSIGLSGEQYF. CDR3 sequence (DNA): TGTGCCAGTAGTATAGGCCTATCAGGGGAGCAGTACTTC.